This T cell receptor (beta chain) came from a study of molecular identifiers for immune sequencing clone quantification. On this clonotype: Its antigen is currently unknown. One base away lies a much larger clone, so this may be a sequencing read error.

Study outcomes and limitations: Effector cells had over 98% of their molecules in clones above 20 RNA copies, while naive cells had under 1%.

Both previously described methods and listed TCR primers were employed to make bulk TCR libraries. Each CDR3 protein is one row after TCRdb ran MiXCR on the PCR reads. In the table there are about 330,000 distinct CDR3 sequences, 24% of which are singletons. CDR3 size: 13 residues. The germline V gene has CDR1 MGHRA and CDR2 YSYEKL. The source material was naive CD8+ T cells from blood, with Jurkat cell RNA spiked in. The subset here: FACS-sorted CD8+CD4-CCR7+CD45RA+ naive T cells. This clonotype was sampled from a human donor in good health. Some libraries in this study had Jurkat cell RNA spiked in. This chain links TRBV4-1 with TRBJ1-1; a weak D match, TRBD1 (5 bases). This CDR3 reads CASSQAKDTDAFF. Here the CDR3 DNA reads TGCGCCAGCAGCCAGGCCAAGGACACTGACGCTTTCTTT.